Here is one T cell receptor beta chain with its context. The sample originates from a study of blood T cell repertoires in COVID-19. Method: immunoSEQ multiplex PCR; TCRdb's copy keeps in-frame clones and lacks some. This sample has about 60,000 clones, with roughly 90% found just once. Per germline, CDR1 WNHNN and CDR2 SYGVQD (reference sequence). The CDR3 extends over 12 amino acids. Trimming left V 6 bases short and J 4 bases short, with 7 bases between. The rearrangement links TRBV10-1 to TRBJ1-5; no clear D gene. The clonotype was recovered from a man aged 55 to 70 with active COVID-19. Sequencing was done on a sample of peripheral blood. The CDR3 sequence: CASRNENQPQHF. CDR3 nucleotide sequence: TGCGCCAGCAGGAACGAGAATCAGCCCCAGCATTTT.